The 10 T cell receptor beta chains given below trace back to one sample, sequenced in a study of T-cell reconstitution after alpha-beta-depleted transplantation in children. Unique molecular identifiers were used in preparing the TCRbeta library. From the PCR reads, TCRdb called clonotypes with MiXCR, one entry per CDR3 protein. This table has approximately 630,000 distinct CDR3 sequences, around 13% appearing once. Sequencing was performed on PBMCs, taken before TCRalphabeta/CD19-depleted stem cell transplant. The receptors stem from a girl aged 2 to 9 with congenital amegakaryocytic thrombocytopenia, due to receive a stem cell transplant.

The chain links TRBV18 to TRBJ2-1; D might be TRBD2 (5 bases). Germline V gene lookup returns CDR1 KGHSH and CDR2 LQKENI. This CDR3 comprises 16 residues. The V end lost 2 bases, the J end lost 0 bases, and 11 bases lay between the germline ends. DNA for the CDR3: TGTGCCAGCTCACCAGCGAAGCGGTTCTCCTACAATGAGCAGTTCTTC. This encodes CASSPAKRFSYNEQFF.

A few counts support this clonotype. The V gene is TRBV7-3, the J gene TRBJ2-2, with D possibly matching TRBD1 (7 bases). Germline V gives CDR1 SGHTA, CDR2 FQGTGA. V gave up 4 bases and J gave up 2 bases, with 14 bases separating them. The CDR3 totals 16 residues. CDR3 bases: TGTGCCAGCAGCTCATGGACAGGACTAAACACCGGGGAGCTGTTTTTT. It codes for CASSSWTGLNTGELFF.

V and J are TRBV19 and TRBJ2-7, with 7 bases matching TRBD2. CDR1 is LNHDA and CDR2 is SQIVND in the germline V gene (reference sequence). With 6 bases clipped from V and 1 base from J, the junction kept 12 bases outside the gene matches. This CDR3 is built from 16 residues. CDR3 coding DNA: TGTGCCAGTAGCCCCTTTGGTCGGGAGGATTCCTACGAGCAGTACTTC. This translates into CASSPFGREDSYEQYF.

The CDR3 region is CASSQAGETGELFF. CDR3 coding DNA: TGTGCCAGCAGCCAAGCTGGGGAGACCGGGGAGCTGTTTTTT. The chain couples TRBV3-1 to TRBJ2-2; D is possibly TRBD2 (5 bases). V dropped 1 base and J dropped 5 bases, with 8 bases sitting between them. The CDR3 has 14 amino acids. Per the germline V gene, CDR1 is LGHDT and CDR2 is YNNKEL (reference sequence).

This clonotype was observed at least ten times. The V and J genes are TRBV20-1 and TRBJ1-4; D is unclear. The germline gives CDR1 DFQATT, CDR2 SNEGSKA (reference sequence). V lost 0 bases and J 5 bases, leaving 10 bases between the germline ends. This CDR3 is built from 14 residues. The CDR3 loop is CSARDTLGNEKLFF. CDR3 nucleotides: TGCAGTGCTAGAGATACACTGGGAAATGAAAAACTGTTTTTT.

This clonotype was seen a handful of times. This chain links TRBV4-2 with TRBJ2-2; 11 nucleotides line up with TRBD1. The CDR3 runs to 16 residues. V lost 4 bases and J lost 6; bases outside the gene matches: 7. Germline V gene data show CDR1 as LGHNA and CDR2 as YNFKEQ. Here the CDR3 DNA reads TGTGCCAGCAGCCCCCTCCAGGGACAGGGGGCCGGGGAGCTGTTTTTT. It yields the protein CASSPLQGQGAGELFF.

This clonotype appeared many times. V gene TRBV12-3 or TRBV12-4 combines with J gene TRBJ1-2; 8 positions agree with TRBD1. The CDR3 extends over 14 amino acids. Trimming removed 7 bases from V and 4 bases from J; junction bases left unmatched: 8. Written as DNA, the CDR3 is TGTGCCAGCAAAAGCGGACAGGGTGGCTATGGCTACACCTTC. Protein: CASKSGQGGYGYTF.

In this sample, this clonotype turned up many times. V and J are TRBV6-2 or TRBV6-3 and TRBJ2-7; D not resolved. The CDR3 extends over 13 amino acids. Germline CDR1 and CDR2: MNHEY and SVGEGT. The V end was cut by 10 bases, the J end by 2 bases, with 15 bases between. DNA for the CDR3: TGTGCCACCCTAGATTATCGTCCCTACGAGCAGTACTTC. Its protein is CATLDYRPYEQYF.

This clonotype was recorded many times. V gene TRBV29-1 combines with J gene TRBJ2-1; D unresolved. V was trimmed by 7 bases and J by 0 bases, leaving 10 bases between them. The CDR3 is 13 amino acids. Per the germline V gene, CDR1 is SQVTM and CDR2 is ANQGSEA. The CDR3 protein is CSGSDSSYNEQFF. For the CDR3, the DNA is TGCAGCGGCTCAGATTCCTCCTACAATGAGCAGTTCTTC.

This clonotype was counted at least ten times. The chain employs TRBV20-1 and TRBJ2-7, with a possible D match to TRBD1 (6 bases). The V and J ends lost 6 bases and 3 bases respectively, with 18 bases between them. Looked up from germline, CDR1 is DFQATT and CDR2 is SNEGSKA (reference sequence). This CDR3 comprises 14 residues. The CDR3 protein is CSAPQTGNYYEQYF. The DNA for the CDR3 is TGCAGTGCCCCCCAGACAGGTAACTACTACGAGCAGTACTTC.